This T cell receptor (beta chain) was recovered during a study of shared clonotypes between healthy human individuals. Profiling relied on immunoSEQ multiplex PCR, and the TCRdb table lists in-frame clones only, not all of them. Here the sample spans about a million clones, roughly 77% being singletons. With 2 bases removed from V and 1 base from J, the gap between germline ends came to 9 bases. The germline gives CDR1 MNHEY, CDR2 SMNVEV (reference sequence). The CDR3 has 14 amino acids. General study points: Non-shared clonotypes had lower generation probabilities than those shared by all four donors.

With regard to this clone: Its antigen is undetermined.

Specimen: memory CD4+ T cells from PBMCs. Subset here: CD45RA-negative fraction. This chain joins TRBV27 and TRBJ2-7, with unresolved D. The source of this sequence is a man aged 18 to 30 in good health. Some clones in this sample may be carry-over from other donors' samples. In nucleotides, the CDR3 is TGTGCCAGCAGTTTAAAAGGCAGTTCCTACGAGCAGTACTTC. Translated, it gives CASSLKGSSYEQYF.